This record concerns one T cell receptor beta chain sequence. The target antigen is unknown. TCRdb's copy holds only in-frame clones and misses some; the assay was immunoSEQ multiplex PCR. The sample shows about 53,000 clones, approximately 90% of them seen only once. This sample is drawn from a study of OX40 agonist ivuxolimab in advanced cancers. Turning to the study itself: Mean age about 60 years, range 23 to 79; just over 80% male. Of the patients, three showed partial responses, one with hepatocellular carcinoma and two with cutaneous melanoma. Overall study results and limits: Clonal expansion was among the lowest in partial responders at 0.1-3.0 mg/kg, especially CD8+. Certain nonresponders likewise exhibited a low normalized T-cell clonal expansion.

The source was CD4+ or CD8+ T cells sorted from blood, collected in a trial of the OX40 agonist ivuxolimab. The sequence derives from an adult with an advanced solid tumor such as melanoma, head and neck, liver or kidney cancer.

CDR3 in amino acids: CASSTPGGTEAFF. The CDR3 DNA follows: TGTGCCAGCAGTACCCCGGGGGGGACTGAAGCTTTCTTT. The rearrangement joins TRBV6-1 to TRBJ1-1; TRBD1 is a possible D gene (5 bases). This CDR3 has 13 amino acids. V was clipped by 5 bases and J by 5 bases, with 12 bases between them. From germline, CDR1 is MNHNS and CDR2 SASEGT.